This T cell receptor beta chain emerged from a study of CD8 T cells in ankylosing spondylitis. Study-level findings and limits: The study looked at matched synovial fluid samples from ankylosing spondylitis patients. Disease-linked clones were reported to be significantly enriched there. What appeared characteristic of ankylosing spondylitis blood was a TCR beta motif of eight highly homologous variants. The disease-linked clones had a CD8+ phenotype and low blood frequencies.

Using quantitative 5'-RACE with molecular barcodes, the authors made TCR beta libraries. TCRdb re-called the 5' RACE reads through MiXCR, storing one row per CDR3 protein. The profile shows around 890,000 distinct CDR3 sequences, over 9.5% of them singletons. This clonotype has more than one count but fewer than ten. The antigen is undetermined. The source material was blood, either unsorted or a sorted T cell fraction (not recorded which). The TCR was taken from a male donor with ankylosing spondylitis.

The CDR3 bases are TGTGCCAGCACCCGGACTAGCACGAATACGCAGTATTTT. Protein: CASTRTSTNTQYF. The chain has TRBV6-2 or TRBV6-3 and TRBJ2-3, with TRBD2 matching 8 bases. This CDR3 is built from 13 residues. Germline trimming cut 7 bases from V and 7 bases from J; bases unmatched to any gene: 7. Per germline, CDR1 MNHEY and CDR2 SVGEGT.